Presented here are 15 T cell receptor beta chains from one specimen sequenced in a study of lymphopenia after photon versus proton radiotherapy. Profiling relied on immunoSEQ multiplex PCR, and the TCRdb table lists in-frame clones only, not all of them. The sample lists about 45,000 clones, less than 90% occurring once. The sample was peripheral blood, taken from a patient treated with photon-based radiotherapy. These receptors originate from a man between 40 and 49 years old with gastric cancer.

The chain combines TRBV6-1 with TRBJ1-2; D is possibly TRBD1 (6 bases). The CDR3 contains 13 residues. CDR1 is MNHNS, CDR2 SASEGT, per germline. V was shortened by 2 bases and J by 3 bases, with 7 bases between the two germline ends. The chain's CDR3 is CASSEWTDYGYTF. The CDR3 nucleotides are TGTGCCAGCAGTGAATGGACAGACTATGGCTACACCTTC.

The chain links TRBV2 to TRBJ2-5; 9 nucleotides line up with TRBD2. V trimming: 6 bases; J trimming: 4 bases; junction bases outside the gene matches: 12. CDR1 is SNHLY and CDR2 is FYNNEI in the germline V gene. CDR3 size: 16 residues. The chain's CDR3 is CASRRGTAGGRETQYF. As DNA, the CDR3 is TGTGCCAGCAGAAGGGGGACAGCGGGGGGCCGAGAGACCCAGTACTTC.

The genes are TRBV9 and TRBJ2-6; D may be TRBD1 (7 bases). V was pared by 0 bases and J by 2 bases, with 15 bases between. The germline gives CDR1 SGDLS, CDR2 YYNGEE. The CDR3 has 18 residues. The CDR3: CASSVAPGGLAGANVLTF. CDR3 nucleotide sequence: TGTGCCAGCAGCGTAGCCCCAGGGGGACTTGCTGGGGCCAACGTCCTGACTTTC.

The genes are TRBV7-2 and TRBJ2-7; 9 positions agree with TRBD2. Trimming cost V 6 bases and J 0 bases; bases outside gene matches: 6. This CDR3 has 15 residues. Germline CDR1 and CDR2: SGHTA and FQGNSA. CDR3 in amino acids: CASSQSGGSSYEQYF. The CDR3, as DNA: TGTGCCAGCAGTCAAAGCGGGGGGAGCTCCTACGAGCAGTACTTC.

V usage is TRBV6-1 and J usage is TRBJ2-1; D might be TRBD1 (6 bases). This CDR3 has 15 amino acids. Trimming removed 7 bases from V and 4 bases from J, with 17 bases in between. Germline CDR1 reads MNHNS; CDR2 reads SASEGT. The CDR3 DNA reads as TGTGCCAGCACCCAGGGGCGCGCGAGGTACAATGAGCAGTTCTTC. It codes for CASTQGRARYNEQFF.

The chain links TRBV2 to TRBJ1-4, with no clear D. V was clipped by 3 bases and J by 5 bases, with 10 bases between them. Germline assignment: CDR1 SNHLY and CDR2 FYNNEI. The length of the CDR3 is 14 residues. CDR3 sequence (DNA): TGTGCCAGCAGTGATTCGGGATTAAATGAAAAACTGTTTTTT. Translating gives CASSDSGLNEKLFF.

The chain is built from TRBV7-3 and TRBJ2-2, with no clear D. Germline V lookup: CDR1 SGHTA, CDR2 FQGTGA. V shed 5 bases and J shed 2 bases, with 9 bases lying between them. CDR3 length: 14 residues. The CDR3, as DNA: TGTGCCAGCAGCCCCCAACCCAACACCGGGGAGCTGTTTTTT. Translation: CASSPQPNTGELFF.

The chain is built from TRBV9 and TRBJ2-5; 7 nucleotides agree with TRBD2. The CDR3 has 15 amino acids. CDR1 and CDR2 (germline): SGDLS, YYNGEE. Trimming removed 4 bases from V and 4 bases from J; junction bases left unmatched: 10. CDR3 residues: CASSPGTMNGETQYF. DNA for the CDR3: TGTGCCAGCAGCCCCGGGACTATGAATGGAGAGACCCAGTACTTC.

The chain combines TRBV9 with TRBJ2-3, with unresolved D. Germline CDR1 is SGDLS and CDR2 is YYNGEE. The CDR3 contains 14 residues. Between the trimmed V and J ends, which lost 4 bases and 1 base, there was a span of 10 bases. CDR3 nucleotides: TGTGCCAGCAGCCCCTCGGGCCGCACAGATACGCAGTATTTT. Its protein product is CASSPSGRTDTQYF.

This clone has only one observation. This chain links TRBV11-2 with TRBJ2-6; 8 bases are a match to TRBD1. This CDR3 spans 17 amino acids. The V and J ends lost 5 bases and 3 bases, in that order; junction bases with no gene match: 9. CDR1 is SGHAT and CDR2 is FQNNGV in the germline V gene. CDR3 in amino acids: CASSPGTGSIGANVLTF. The DNA for the CDR3 is TGTGCCAGCAGCCCCGGGACAGGCAGTATTGGGGCCAACGTCCTGACTTTC.

The V gene is TRBV7-2, the J gene TRBJ2-1, with 9 bases identical to TRBD2. Germline CDR1 reads SGHTA; CDR2 reads FQGNSA. This CDR3 is built from 16 residues. With V trimmed by 7 bases and J by 6 bases, 13 bases remained unmatched. The CDR3 loop is CASTRGRPSGVNEQFF. DNA for the CDR3: TGTGCCAGCACCCGGGGCAGGCCTAGCGGGGTCAATGAGCAGTTCTTC. Supplemented by reference TRBV7-2 and TRBJ2-1, the full variable domain reads GAGVSQSPSNKVTEKGKDVELRCDPISGHTALYWYRQSLGQGLEFLIYFQGNSAPDKSGLPSDRFSAERTGGSVSTLTIQRTQQEDSAVYLCASTRGRPSGVNEQFFGPGTRLTVL.

The rearrangement uses TRBV11-2 and TRBJ2-7; the D gene could be TRBD1 or TRBD2 (6 bases each). V gave up 1 base and J gave up 4 bases, with 20 bases separating them. CDR1 and CDR2 from the germline V gene are SGHAT and FQNNGV. This CDR3 has 17 amino acids. CDR3 coding DNA: TGTGCCAGCAGCTTAGCAGCCCTCGGGGGCTCCTTTTACGAGCAGTACTTC. It specifies CASSLAALGGSFYEQYF.

The rearrangement uses TRBV7-9 and TRBJ2-2; 8 bases line up with TRBD1. J gave up 6 bases and V 5 bases, and 11 bases lay outside the gene matches. Germline V gene data show CDR1 as SEHNR and CDR2 as FQNEAQ (reference sequence). CDR3 length: 16 amino acids. CDR3 DNA sequence: TGTGCCAGCAGCCGCAGACAGGGGCGCGGGGCCGGGGAGCTGTTTTTT. The encoded protein is CASSRRQGRGAGELFF.

The chain combines TRBV5-1 with TRBJ2-2; D uncertain. Trimming shortened V by 4 bases and J by 6 bases, and 7 bases separated the two germline ends. The CDR3 is 12 residues long. Germline V gives CDR1 SGHRS, CDR2 YFSETQ. The CDR3 reads CASSLGAGELFF. For the CDR3, the DNA is TGCGCCAGCAGCCTGGGTGCCGGGGAGCTGTTTTTT. Combining the CDR3 with reference TRBV5-1 and TRBJ2-2 gives the whole variable domain KAGVTQTPRYLIKTRGQQVTLSCSPISGHRSVSWYQQTPGQGLQFLFEYFSETQRNKGNFPGRFSGRQFSNSRSEMNVSTLELGDSALYLCASSLGAGELFFGEGSRLTVL.

This clone appeared a few times. This chain links TRBV6-5 with TRBJ2-1; D not certain. From germline, CDR1 is MNHEY and CDR2 SVGAGI. CDR3 length: 13 residues. V gave up 6 bases and J gave up 4 bases, with 10 bases separating them. The DNA of the CDR3 is TGTGCCAGCAGGGGGATGTCATACAATGAGCAGTTCTTC. As protein: CASRGMSYNEQFF.